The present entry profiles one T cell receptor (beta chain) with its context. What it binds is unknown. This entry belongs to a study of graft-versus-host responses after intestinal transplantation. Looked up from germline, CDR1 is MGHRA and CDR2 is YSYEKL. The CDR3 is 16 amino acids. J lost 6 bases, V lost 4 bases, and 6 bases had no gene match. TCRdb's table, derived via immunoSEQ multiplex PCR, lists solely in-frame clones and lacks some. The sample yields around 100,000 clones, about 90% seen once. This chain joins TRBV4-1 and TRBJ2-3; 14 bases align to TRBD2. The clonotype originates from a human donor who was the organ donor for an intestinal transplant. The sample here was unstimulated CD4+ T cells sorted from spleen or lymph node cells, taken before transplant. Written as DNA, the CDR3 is TGCGCCAGCAGCCGCGTATGGACTAGCGGGGGGGATACGCAGTATTTT. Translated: CASSRVWTSGGDTQYF.